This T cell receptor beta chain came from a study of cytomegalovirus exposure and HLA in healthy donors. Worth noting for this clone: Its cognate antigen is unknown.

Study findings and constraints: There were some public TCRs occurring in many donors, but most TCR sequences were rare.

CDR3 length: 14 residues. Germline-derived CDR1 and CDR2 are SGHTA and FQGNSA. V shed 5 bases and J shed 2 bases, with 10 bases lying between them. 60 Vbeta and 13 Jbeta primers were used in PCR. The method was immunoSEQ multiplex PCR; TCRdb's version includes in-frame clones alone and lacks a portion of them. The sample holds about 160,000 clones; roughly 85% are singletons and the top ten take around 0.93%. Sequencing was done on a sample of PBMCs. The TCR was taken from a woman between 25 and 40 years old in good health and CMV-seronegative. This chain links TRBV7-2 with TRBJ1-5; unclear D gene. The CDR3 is CASSLPGGNQPQHF. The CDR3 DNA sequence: TGTGCCAGCAGCCTGCCCGGGGGCAATCAGCCCCAGCATTTT.